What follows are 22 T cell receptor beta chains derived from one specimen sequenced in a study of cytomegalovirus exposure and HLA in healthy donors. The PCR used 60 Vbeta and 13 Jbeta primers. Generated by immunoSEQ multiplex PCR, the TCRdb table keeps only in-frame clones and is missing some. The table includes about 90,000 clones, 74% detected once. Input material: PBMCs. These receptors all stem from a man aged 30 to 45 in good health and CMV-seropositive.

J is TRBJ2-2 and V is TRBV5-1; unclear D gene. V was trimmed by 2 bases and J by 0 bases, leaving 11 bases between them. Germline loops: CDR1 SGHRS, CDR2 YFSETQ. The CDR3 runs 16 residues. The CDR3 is CASSLSQATNTGELFF. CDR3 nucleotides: TGCGCCAGCAGCTTATCGCAGGCAACGAACACCGGGGAGCTGTTTTTT.

The CDR3 sequence is CASSVVQGVSEAFF. The CDR3 nucleotides read TGTGCCAGCAGCGTAGTACAGGGGGTTTCCGAAGCTTTCTTT. The rearrangement uses TRBV9 and TRBJ1-1; TRBD1 matches at 8 bases. CDR1 is SGDLS and CDR2 is YYNGEE in the germline V gene. J gave up 8 bases and V 0 bases, and 6 bases lay outside the gene matches. This CDR3 has 14 amino acids.

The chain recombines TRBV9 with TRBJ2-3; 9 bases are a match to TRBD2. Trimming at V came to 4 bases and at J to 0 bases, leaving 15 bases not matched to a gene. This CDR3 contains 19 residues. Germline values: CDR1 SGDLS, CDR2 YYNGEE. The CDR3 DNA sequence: TGTGCCAGCAGCCTCCGAGGGACTAGCTTTTCGGGAAGCACAGATACGCAGTATTTT. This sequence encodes CASSLRGTSFSGSTDTQYF.

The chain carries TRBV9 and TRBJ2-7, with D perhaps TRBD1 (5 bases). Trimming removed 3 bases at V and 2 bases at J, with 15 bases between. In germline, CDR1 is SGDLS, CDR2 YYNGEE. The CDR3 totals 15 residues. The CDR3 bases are TGTGCCAGCAGCGCGTTCGACAGTAAAACCTACGAGCAGTACTTC. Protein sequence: CASSAFDSKTYEQYF.

CDR3 in amino acids: CASSWGLSGANVLTF. The CDR3 nucleotides are TGCGCCAGCAGCTGGGGACTCTCTGGGGCCAACGTCCTGACTTTC. V and J are TRBV5-1 and TRBJ2-6, with D perhaps TRBD2 (6 bases). The CDR3 is 15 amino acids. Germline lookup yields CDR1 SGHRS and CDR2 YFSETQ. V was cut by 3 bases and J by 0 bases, with 7 bases left in between.

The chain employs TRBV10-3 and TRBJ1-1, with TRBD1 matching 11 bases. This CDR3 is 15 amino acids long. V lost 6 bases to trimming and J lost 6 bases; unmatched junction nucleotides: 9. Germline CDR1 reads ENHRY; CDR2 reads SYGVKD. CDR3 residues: CAISQDRGLRAEAFF. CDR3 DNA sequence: TGTGCCATCAGCCAGGACAGGGGGCTTAGGGCTGAAGCTTTCTTT.

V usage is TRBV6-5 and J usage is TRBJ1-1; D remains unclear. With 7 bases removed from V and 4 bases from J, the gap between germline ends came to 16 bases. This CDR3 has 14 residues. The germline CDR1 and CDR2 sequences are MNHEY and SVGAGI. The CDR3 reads CASIPPGGSTEAFF. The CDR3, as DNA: TGTGCCAGCATCCCCCCGGGTGGGAGCACTGAAGCTTTCTTT.

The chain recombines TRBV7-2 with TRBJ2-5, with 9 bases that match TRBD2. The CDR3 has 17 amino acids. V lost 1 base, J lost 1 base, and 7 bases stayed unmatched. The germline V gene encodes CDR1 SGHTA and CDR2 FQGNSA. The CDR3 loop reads CASSLDAGGGVQETQYF. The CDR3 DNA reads TGTGCCAGCAGCTTAGATGCGGGCGGGGGGGTCCAAGAGACCCAGTACTTC.

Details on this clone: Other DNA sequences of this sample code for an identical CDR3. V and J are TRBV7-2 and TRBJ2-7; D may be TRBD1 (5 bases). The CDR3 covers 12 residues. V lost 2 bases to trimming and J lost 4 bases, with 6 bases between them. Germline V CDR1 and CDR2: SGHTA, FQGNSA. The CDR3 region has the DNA TGTGCCAGCAGCTTACAGGGTTACGAGCAGTACTTC. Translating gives CASSLQGYEQYF.

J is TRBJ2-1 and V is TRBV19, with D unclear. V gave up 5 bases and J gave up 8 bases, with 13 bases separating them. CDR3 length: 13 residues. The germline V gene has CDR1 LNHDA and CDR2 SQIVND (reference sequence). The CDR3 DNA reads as TGTGCCAGTAGTCCCGGTAGATCCTATGAGCAGTTCTTC. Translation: CASSPGRSYEQFF.

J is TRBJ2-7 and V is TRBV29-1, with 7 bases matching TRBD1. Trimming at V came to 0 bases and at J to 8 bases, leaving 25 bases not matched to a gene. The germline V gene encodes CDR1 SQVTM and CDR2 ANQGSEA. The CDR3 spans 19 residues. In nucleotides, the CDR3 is TGCAGCGTTGAAGATCGGTCGCAAAGGGGCCGGACAGGAGCTACGAAGCAGTACTTC. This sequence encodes CSVEDRSQRGRTGATKQYF.

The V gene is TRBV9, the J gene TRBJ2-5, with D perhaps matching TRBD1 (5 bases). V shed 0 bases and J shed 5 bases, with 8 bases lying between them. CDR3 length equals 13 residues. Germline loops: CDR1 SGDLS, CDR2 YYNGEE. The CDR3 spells CASSVEGQETQYF. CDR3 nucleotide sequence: TGTGCCAGCAGCGTAGAGGGGCAGGAGACCCAGTACTTC.

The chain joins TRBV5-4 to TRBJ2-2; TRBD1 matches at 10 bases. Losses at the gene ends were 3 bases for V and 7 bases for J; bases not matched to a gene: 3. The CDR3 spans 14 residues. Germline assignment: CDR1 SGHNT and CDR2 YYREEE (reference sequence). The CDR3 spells CASSSRTGGGELFF. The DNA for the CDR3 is TGTGCCAGCAGCTCGCGGACAGGGGGCGGGGAGCTGTTTTTT.

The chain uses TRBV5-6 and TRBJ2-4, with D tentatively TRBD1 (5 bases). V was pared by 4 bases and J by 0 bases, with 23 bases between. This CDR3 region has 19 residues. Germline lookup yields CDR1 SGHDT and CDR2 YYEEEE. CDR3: CASSIGTLGAYGAKNIQYF. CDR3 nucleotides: TGTGCCAGCAGCATAGGAACCCTAGGGGCCTACGGAGCCAAAAACATTCAGTACTTC.

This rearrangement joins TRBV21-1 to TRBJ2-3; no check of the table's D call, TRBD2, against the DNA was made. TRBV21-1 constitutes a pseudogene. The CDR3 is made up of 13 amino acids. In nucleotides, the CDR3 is TGTGCCAGCAGAACGGGGGGGGCAGATACGCAGTATTTT. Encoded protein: CASRTGGADTQYF.

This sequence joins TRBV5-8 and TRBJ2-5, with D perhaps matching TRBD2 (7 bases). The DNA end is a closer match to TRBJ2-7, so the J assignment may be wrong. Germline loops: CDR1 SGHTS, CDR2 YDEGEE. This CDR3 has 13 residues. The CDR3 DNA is TGTGCCAGCTCCCACAGGGAGGGCTACGAGCAGTACTTC. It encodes CASSHREGYEQYF.

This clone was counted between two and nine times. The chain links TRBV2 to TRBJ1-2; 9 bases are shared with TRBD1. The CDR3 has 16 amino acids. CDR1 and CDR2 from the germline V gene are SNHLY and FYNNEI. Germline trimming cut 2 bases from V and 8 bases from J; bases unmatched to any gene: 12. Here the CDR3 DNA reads TGTGCCAGCAGTGAATCCGAATACGGGACAGGGAAAGGCTACACCTTC. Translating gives CASSESEYGTGKGYTF.

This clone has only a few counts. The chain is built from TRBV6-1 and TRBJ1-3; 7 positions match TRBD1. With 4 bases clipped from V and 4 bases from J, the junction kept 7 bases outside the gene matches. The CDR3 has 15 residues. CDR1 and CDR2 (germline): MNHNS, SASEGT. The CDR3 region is CASSVGTAEGNTIYF. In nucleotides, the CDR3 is TGTGCCAGCAGTGTTGGGACAGCGGAAGGAAACACCATATATTTT.

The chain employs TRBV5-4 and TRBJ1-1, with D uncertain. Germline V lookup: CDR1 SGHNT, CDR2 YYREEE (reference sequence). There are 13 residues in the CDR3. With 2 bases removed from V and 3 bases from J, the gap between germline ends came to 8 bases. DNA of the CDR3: TGTGCCAGCAGCTTTCCGGGGTACACTGAAGCTTTCTTT. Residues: CASSFPGYTEAFF. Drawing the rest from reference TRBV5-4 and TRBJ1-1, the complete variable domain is ETGVTQSPTHLIKTRGQQVTLRCSSQSGHNTVSWYQQALGQGPQFIFQYYREEENGRGNFPPRFSGLQFPNYSSELNVNALELDDSALYLCASSFPGYTEAFFGQGTRLTVV.

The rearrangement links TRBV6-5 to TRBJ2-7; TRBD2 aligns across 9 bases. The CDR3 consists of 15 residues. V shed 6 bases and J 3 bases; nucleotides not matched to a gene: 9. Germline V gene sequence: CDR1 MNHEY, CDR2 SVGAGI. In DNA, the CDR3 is TGTGCCAGCAGCGACAGCGGGAGGAAACACTACGAGCAGTACTTC. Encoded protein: CASSDSGRKHYEQYF.

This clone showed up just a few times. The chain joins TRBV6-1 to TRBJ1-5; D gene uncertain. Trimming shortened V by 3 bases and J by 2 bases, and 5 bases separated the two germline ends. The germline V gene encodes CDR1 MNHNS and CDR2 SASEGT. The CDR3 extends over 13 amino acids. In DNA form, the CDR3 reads TGTGCCAGCAGTGACTTTGGCAATCAGCCCCAGCATTTT. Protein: CASSDFGNQPQHF.

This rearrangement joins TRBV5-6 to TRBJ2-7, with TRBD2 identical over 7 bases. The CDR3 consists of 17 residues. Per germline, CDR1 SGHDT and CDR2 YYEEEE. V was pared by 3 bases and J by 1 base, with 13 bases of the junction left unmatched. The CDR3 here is CASSWPPLAIISYEQYF. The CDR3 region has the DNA TGTGCCAGCAGCTGGCCCCCACTAGCGATAATTTCCTACGAGCAGTACTTC. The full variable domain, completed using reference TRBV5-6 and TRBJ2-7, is DAGVTQSPTHLIKTRGQQVTLRCSPKSGHDTVSWYQQALGQGPQFIFQYYEEEERQRGNFPDRFSGHQFPNYSSELNVNALLLGDSALYLCASSWPPLAIISYEQYFGPGTRLTVT.